A single count supports the clone carrying this TCR beta chain. Then a second PCR, running roughly 7 to 11 cycles, was carried out with a sample-barcoded 5' primer and a J-beta primer mix. TCRdb ran MiXCR on the 5' RACE reads and lists one entry per CDR3 protein. This sample has 800,000 to 950,000 distinct CDR3 sequences, with about 48% found just once. This specimen belongs to a study of blood T cells in healthy people across ages. The germline V and J ends were trimmed by 8 bases and 7 bases, with 14 bases remaining between them. There are 13 residues in the CDR3. From germline, CDR1 is SNHLY and CDR2 FYNNEI.

Material for sequencing was blood. The sequence was collected from a man aged 25-45 years in good health. The chain carries TRBV2 and TRBJ2-2, with D perhaps assigned TRBD1 or TRBD2 (5 bases each). The CDR3 DNA follows: TGTGCCAGCCGTTACCGGGACGGCGGGGAGCTGTTTTTT. Its protein is CASRYRDGGELFF.